The clone carrying this T cell receptor beta chain was recorded at least ten times. TCRdb re-derived calls from the 5' RACE reads in MiXCR, one entry per CDR3 protein. The data show hundreds of thousands of distinct CDR3 sequences, about 7% seen once. This CDR3 comprises 13 residues. V lost 1 base to trimming and J lost 7 bases, with 8 bases between them. CDR1 and CDR2 (germline): SGHDN, FVKESK. This sample was included in a study of identical twins. The same data also contributed to another study, on yellow fever vaccine responses in identical twins.

The sample comprised memory (CD45RO+) T cells sorted from blood. V usage is TRBV14 and J usage is TRBJ2-1, with D tentatively TRBD1 (5 bases). The TCR was taken from a woman aged 18-29 years in good health. As DNA, the CDR3 is TGTGCCAGCAGCCAAGGACAGATTAATGAGCAGTTCTTC. Residues: CASSQGQINEQFF.